These 13 T cell receptor beta chains originate from one sample sequenced in a study of untreated major depressive disorder (dated by TCRdb to the late 2010s). The library came from the immunoSEQ multiplex PCR assay. TCRdb stores this immuneACCESS table with in-frame sequences only. Part of the clones is absent; in the studies checked, under half of the shortfall reflects unresolved V genes, and no reason is known for the rest. The sample table holds tens of thousands of clones, of which around 87% were seen once. The ten largest clones add up to around 5% of the sample. The sequencing input was CD4+ T cells from PBMCs. Receptors were obtained from a woman between 25 and 40 years old in good health.

This clone was observed a single time. The chain uses TRBV6-1 and TRBJ1-5; D not certain. The germline V gene encodes CDR1 MNHNS and CDR2 SASEGT. The CDR3 extends over 14 amino acids. Trimming took 7 bases from V and 3 from J, leaving 13 bases between them. The CDR3 sequence: CASTKLSPNQPQHF. In DNA, the CDR3 is TGTGCCAGCACCAAACTAAGCCCCAATCAGCCCCAGCATTTT.

The chain employs TRBV6-5 and TRBJ2-1; a weak D match, TRBD2 (7 bases). The CDR3 has 15 residues. In germline, CDR1 is MNHEY, CDR2 SVGAGI. Trimming removed 2 bases from V and 7 bases from J, with 15 bases in between. The chain's CDR3 is CASSYRGAGVNEQFF. CDR3 nucleotides: TGTGCCAGCAGTTACCGGGGGGCCGGGGTAAATGAGCAGTTCTTC.

The V and J genes are TRBV7-2 and TRBJ2-6; no clear D. Germline V gene lookup returns CDR1 SGHTA and CDR2 FQGNSA. Deletions cut 5 bases from V and 0 bases from J, with 11 bases between. The CDR3 contains 16 residues. This chain's CDR3 is CASSVGHSSGANVLTF. As DNA, the CDR3 is TGTGCCAGCAGCGTAGGGCACAGCTCTGGGGCCAACGTCCTGACTTTC.

This chain uses TRBV7-2 with TRBJ2-7, with D tentatively TRBD1 (6 bases). Germline CDR1 reads SGHTA; CDR2 reads FQGNSA. The length of the CDR3 is 13 residues. With 6 bases removed from V and 8 bases from J, the gap between germline ends came to 17 bases. The CDR3 region is CASSPQDRTQQYF. The CDR3 DNA reads TGTGCCAGCAGTCCACAGGACAGAACCCAGCAGTACTTC.

The rearrangement uses TRBV6-5 and TRBJ2-7; 11 nucleotides match TRBD1. The V segment lost 5 bases and the J segment 3 bases; nucleotides outside the gene matches: 6. The CDR3 runs to 15 residues. CDR1 and CDR2 (germline): MNHEY, SVGAGI. The DNA for the CDR3 is TGTGCCAGCAGTACCCGGGACAGGGGGGACTACGAGCAGTACTTC. Protein sequence: CASSTRDRGDYEQYF.

The chain links TRBV29-1 to TRBJ2-6, with 7 bases identical to TRBD1. This CDR3 is built from 16 residues. Germline CDR1 SQVTM, CDR2 ANQGSEA. V lost 5 bases, J lost 2 bases, and 9 bases stayed unmatched. CDR3 DNA sequence: TGCAGCGTTACTGTGACAGGGTGGACTGGGGCCAACGTCCTGACTTTC. Its protein product is CSVTVTGWTGANVLTF. Full variable domain (missing parts from reference TRBV29-1 and TRBJ2-6): SAVISQKPSRDICQRGTSLTIQCQVDSQVTMMFWYRQQPGQSLTLIATANQGSEATYESGFVIDKFPISRPNLTFSTLTVSNMSPEDSSIYLCSVTVTGWTGANVLTFGAGSRLTVL.

The rearrangement uses TRBV19 and TRBJ2-1; 11 bases align to TRBD2. This CDR3 spans 14 amino acids. CDR1 LNHDA and CDR2 SQIVND come from the germline V gene (reference sequence). The junction had 2 bases not matched to a gene; V was cut back by 3 bases and J by 7 bases. Written as DNA, the CDR3 is TGTGCCAGTAGTATGACTAGCGGGGATAATGAGCAGTTCTTC. As protein: CASSMTSGDNEQFF.

V is TRBV6-6 and J is TRBJ1-1; D not resolved. Germline CDR1 and CDR2: MNHNY and SVGAGI (reference sequence). Trimming removed 8 bases from V and 4 bases from J, with 8 bases in between. CDR3 length equals 11 residues. The CDR3 loop is CASGWRTEAFF. Here the CDR3 DNA reads TGTGCCAGCGGCTGGCGCACTGAAGCTTTCTTT.

The rearrangement links TRBV5-6 to TRBJ2-7; possibly TRBD1 for D (6 bases). The V gene lost 0 bases and the J gene lost 0 bases, with 10 bases spanning the gap. Germline V gene lookup returns CDR1 SGHDT and CDR2 YYEEEE. The length of the CDR3 is 15 residues. This CDR3 reads CASSLAGTHSYEQYF. CDR3 in DNA: TGTGCCAGCAGCTTGGCCGGGACACACTCCTACGAGCAGTACTTC.

The V call is TRBV19, the J call TRBJ1-1; D is undetermined. V lost 5 bases to trimming and J lost 5 bases, with 9 bases between them. Germline V lookup: CDR1 LNHDA, CDR2 SQIVND (reference sequence). This CDR3 contains 12 residues. The CDR3 sequence: CASSGVETEAFF. Written as DNA, the CDR3 is TGTGCCAGTAGTGGGGTAGAAACTGAAGCTTTCTTT.

The J gene is TRBJ1-6, the V gene TRBV5-1; 7 positions match TRBD1. The CDR3 covers 15 residues. V shed 0 bases and J 9 bases; nucleotides not matched to a gene: 6. CDR1 and CDR2 from the germline V gene are SGHRS and YFSETQ. This CDR3 reads CASSLVQGSGSPLHF. The CDR3 DNA reads as TGCGCCAGCAGCTTGGTACAGGGGAGTGGTTCACCCCTCCACTTT. Together with reference TRBV5-1 and TRBJ1-6, the CDR3 gives the full variable domain: KAGVTQTPRYLIKTRGQQVTLSCSPISGHRSVSWYQQTPGQGLQFLFEYFSETQRNKGNFPGRFSGRQFSNSRSEMNVSTLELGDSALYLCASSLVQGSGSPLHFGNGTRLTVT.

This clone was recorded a few times. J is TRBJ1-1 and V is TRBV25-1; 8 bases line up with TRBD1. Germline CDR1 is MGHDK and CDR2 is SYGVNS. The CDR3 runs 15 residues. V lost 6 bases to trimming and J lost 1 base; unmatched junction nucleotides: 7. CDR3 nucleotide sequence: TGTGCCAGCAGCGGGGACAGGCGACGGAACACTGAAGCTTTCTTT. Its translation: CASSGDRRRNTEAFF. The full variable domain, in which reference TRBV25-1 and TRBJ1-1 provide the parts outside the CDR3, is EADIYQTPRYLVIGTGKKITLECSQTMGHDKMYWYQQDPGMELHLIHYSYGVNSTEKGDLSSESTVSRIRTEHFPLTLESARPSHTSQYLCASSGDRRRNTEAFFGQGTRLTVV.

The chain joins TRBV19 to TRBJ1-4; a weak D match, TRBD1 (5 bases). V shed 6 bases and J shed 8 bases, with 13 bases lying between them. This CDR3 comprises 13 residues. In germline, CDR1 is LNHDA, CDR2 SQIVND (reference sequence). The CDR3 sequence: CASSPRDLEKLFF. CDR3 DNA sequence: TGTGCCAGTAGCCCCCGGGACTTGGAAAAACTGTTTTTT.